Presented here are 8 T cell receptor beta chains from one specimen sequenced in a study of T cell responses to AZD1222 COVID-19 vaccine. Sequenced by immunoSEQ multiplex PCR; TCRdb stores in-frame clones only, minus some. The repertoire holds around 140,000 clones, with 90% to 95% as singletons. Source: peripheral blood, taken on day 0 of AZD1222 vaccination. The receptors here all came from an adult in good health.

This rearrangement joins TRBV24-1 to TRBJ1-4; TRBD1 might be the D (5 bases). Germline assignment: CDR1 KGHDR and CDR2 SFDVKD. V lost 4 bases to trimming and J lost 3 bases, with 11 bases between them. The CDR3 is 15 residues long. CDR3: CATSDPRDPNEKLFF. Here the CDR3 DNA reads TGTGCCACCAGTGACCCCAGGGACCCTAATGAAAAACTGTTTTTT.

The V and J genes are TRBV11-2 and TRBJ2-1, with TRBD2 matching over 8 bases. Germline V lookup: CDR1 SGHAT, CDR2 FQNNGV. J gave up 9 bases and V 2 bases, and 18 bases lay outside the gene matches. The CDR3 consists of 18 residues. The CDR3 spells CASSLRRTAGVAAGEQFF. The CDR3 nucleotides read TGTGCCAGCAGCTTACGCCGGACAGCGGGGGTTGCTGCGGGTGAGCAGTTCTTC.

This clone has more than one count but fewer than ten. The V call is TRBV28, the J call TRBJ1-5; 8 bases match TRBD1. Losses at the gene ends were 6 bases for V and 6 bases for J; bases not matched to a gene: 13. This CDR3 is 16 amino acids long. Germline CDR1 is MDHEN and CDR2 is SYDVKM. The CDR3 bases are TGTGCCAGCAGCCCACCGGGACAGGTTGGGGTTCAGCCCCAGCATTTT. It translates to CASSPPGQVGVQPQHF.

For the CDR3, the DNA is TGTGCCAGCAGCTTAGCAGTATCCTACAATGAGCAGTTCTTC. Translation: CASSLAVSYNEQFF. J is TRBJ2-1 and V is TRBV7-9; no reliable D call. There are 14 residues in the CDR3. The germline V and J ends were trimmed by 0 bases and 1 base, with 4 bases remaining between them. Germline V gene sequence: CDR1 SEHNR, CDR2 FQNEAQ (reference sequence).

The rearrangement uses TRBV11-3 and TRBJ2-7; maybe TRBD2 (5 bases). V was shortened by 5 bases and J by 3 bases, with 11 bases between the two germline ends. CDR3 length: 13 amino acids. From germline, CDR1 is SGHNT and CDR2 YENEEA. The CDR3 spells CASSPPSGYEQYF. CDR3 DNA sequence: TGTGCCAGCAGCCCACCCAGCGGCTACGAGCAGTACTTC.

This clone was recorded only once. V usage is TRBV19 and J usage is TRBJ1-5, with D maybe TRBD1 (5 bases). The CDR3 totals 12 residues. The ends were cut back, 7 bases at V and 4 bases at J, with 8 bases in the middle. Germline assignment: CDR1 LNHDA and CDR2 SQIVND (reference sequence). For the CDR3, the DNA is TGTGCCAGTACCGCAGGGAATCAGCCCCAGCATTTT. Amino acids: CASTAGNQPQHF.

This clone was recorded only once. This sequence joins TRBV11-3 and TRBJ2-3; 8 bases agree with TRBD1. This CDR3 comprises 16 residues. CDR1 is SGHNT and CDR2 is YENEEA in the germline V gene. With V trimmed by 5 bases and J by 2 bases, 9 bases remained unmatched. In DNA form, the CDR3 reads TGTGCCAGCAGCCGCAGACGGACAGGGTACACAGATACGCAGTATTTT. Translating gives CASSRRRTGYTDTQYF.

The gene calls are TRBV27 and TRBJ1-5, with D perhaps TRBD1 (5 bases). Germline lookup yields CDR1 MNHEY and CDR2 SMNVEV (reference sequence). Between the trimmed V and J ends, which lost 8 bases and 2 bases, there was a span of 16 bases. This CDR3 is 15 amino acids long. The chain's CDR3 is CASGGTGGRNQPQHF. Written as DNA, the CDR3 is TGTGCCAGCGGAGGGACGGGAGGGCGCAATCAGCCCCAGCATTTT.